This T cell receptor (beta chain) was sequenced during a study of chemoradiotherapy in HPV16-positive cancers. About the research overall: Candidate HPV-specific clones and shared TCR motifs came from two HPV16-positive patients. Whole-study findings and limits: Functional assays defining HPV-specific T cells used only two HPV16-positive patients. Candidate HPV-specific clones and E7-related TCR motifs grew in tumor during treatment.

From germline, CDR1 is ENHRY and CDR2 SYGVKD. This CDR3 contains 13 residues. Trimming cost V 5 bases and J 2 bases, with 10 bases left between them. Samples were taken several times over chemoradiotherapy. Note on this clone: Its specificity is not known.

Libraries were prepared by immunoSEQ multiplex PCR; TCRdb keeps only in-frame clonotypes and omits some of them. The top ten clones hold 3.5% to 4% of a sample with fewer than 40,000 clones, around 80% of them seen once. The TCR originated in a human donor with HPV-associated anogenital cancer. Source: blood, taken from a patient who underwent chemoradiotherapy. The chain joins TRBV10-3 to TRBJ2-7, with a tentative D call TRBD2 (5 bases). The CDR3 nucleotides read TGTGCCATCAGTCCCTCGACTACCTACGAGCAGTACTTC. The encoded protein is CAISPSTTYEQYF.